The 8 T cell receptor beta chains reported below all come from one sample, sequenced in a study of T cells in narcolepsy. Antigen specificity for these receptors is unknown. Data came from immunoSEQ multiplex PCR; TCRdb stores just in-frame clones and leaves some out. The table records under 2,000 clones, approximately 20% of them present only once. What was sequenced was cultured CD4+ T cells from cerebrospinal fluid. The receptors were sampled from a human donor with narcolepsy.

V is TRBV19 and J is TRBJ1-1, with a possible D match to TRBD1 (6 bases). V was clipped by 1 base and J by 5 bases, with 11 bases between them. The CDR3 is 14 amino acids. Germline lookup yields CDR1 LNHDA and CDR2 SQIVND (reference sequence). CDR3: CASSIGKRGTEAFF. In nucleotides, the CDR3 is TGTGCCAGTAGTATAGGGAAGAGGGGGACTGAAGCTTTCTTT.

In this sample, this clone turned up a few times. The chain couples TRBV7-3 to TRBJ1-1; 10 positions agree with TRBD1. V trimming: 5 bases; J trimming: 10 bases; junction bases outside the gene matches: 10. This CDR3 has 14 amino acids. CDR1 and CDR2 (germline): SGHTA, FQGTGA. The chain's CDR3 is CASSNPGQGILAFF. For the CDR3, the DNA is TGTGCCAGCAGCAACCCGGGACAGGGGATCTTAGCTTTCTTT.

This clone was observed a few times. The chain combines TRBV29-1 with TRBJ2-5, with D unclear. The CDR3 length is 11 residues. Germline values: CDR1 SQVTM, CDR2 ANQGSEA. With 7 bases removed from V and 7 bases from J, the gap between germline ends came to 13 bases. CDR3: CSAAGSGTQYF. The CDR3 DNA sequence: TGCAGCGCCGCCGGCTCCGGGACCCAGTACTTC.

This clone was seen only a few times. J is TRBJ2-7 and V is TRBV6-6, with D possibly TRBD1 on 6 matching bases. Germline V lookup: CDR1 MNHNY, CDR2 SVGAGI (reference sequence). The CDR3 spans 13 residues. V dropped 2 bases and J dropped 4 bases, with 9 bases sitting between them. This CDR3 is CASSYRRGYEQYF. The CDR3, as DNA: TGTGCCAGCAGTTACCGCAGGGGATACGAGCAGTACTTC.

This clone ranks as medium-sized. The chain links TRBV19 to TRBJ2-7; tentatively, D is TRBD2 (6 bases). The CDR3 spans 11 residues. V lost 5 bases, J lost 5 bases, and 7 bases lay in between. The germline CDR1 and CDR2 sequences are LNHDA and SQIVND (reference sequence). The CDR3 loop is CASSAGNEQYF. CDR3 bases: TGTGCCAGTAGTGCGGGGAACGAGCAGTACTTC. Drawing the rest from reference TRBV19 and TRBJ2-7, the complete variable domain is DGGITQSPKYLFRKEGQNVTLSCEQNLNHDAMYWYRQDPGQGLRLIYYSQIVNDFQKGDIAEGYSVSREKKESFPLTVTSAQKNPTAFYLCASSAGNEQYFGPGTRLTVT.

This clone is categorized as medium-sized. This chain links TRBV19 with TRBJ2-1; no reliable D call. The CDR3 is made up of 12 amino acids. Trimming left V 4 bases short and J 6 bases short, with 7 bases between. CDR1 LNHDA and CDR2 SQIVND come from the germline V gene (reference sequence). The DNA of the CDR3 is TGTGCCAGTAGTAACTCCCTCAATGAGCAGTTCTTC. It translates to CASSNSLNEQFF.

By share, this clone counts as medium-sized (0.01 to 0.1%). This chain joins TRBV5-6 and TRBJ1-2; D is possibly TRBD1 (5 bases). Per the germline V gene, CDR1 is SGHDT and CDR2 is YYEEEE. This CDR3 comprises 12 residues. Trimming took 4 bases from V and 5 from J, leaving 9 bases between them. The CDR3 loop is CASSPRQYGYTF. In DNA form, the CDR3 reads TGTGCCAGCAGCCCACGACAGTATGGCTACACCTTC.

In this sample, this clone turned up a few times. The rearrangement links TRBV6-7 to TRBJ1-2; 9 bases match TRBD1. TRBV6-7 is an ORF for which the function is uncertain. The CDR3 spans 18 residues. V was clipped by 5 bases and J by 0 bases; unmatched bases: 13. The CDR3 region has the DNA TGTGCCAGCAGTGCCAATACAGGGGGCGTATCAGCTAACTATGGCTACACCTTC. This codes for CASSANTGGVSANYGYTF.